The clone carrying this TCR beta chain was observed a handful of times. The sample originates from a study of OX40 agonist ivuxolimab in advanced cancers. Profiling relied on immunoSEQ multiplex PCR, and the TCRdb table lists in-frame clones only, not all of them. Of about 53,000 clones in the sample, roughly 84% are singletons; the top ten hold 4.5% to 5.5%. Trimming removed 6 bases from V and 8 bases from J, with 14 bases in between. CDR1 is LNHDA and CDR2 is SQIVND in the germline V gene (reference sequence). The CDR3 loop spans 13 amino acids. Sample: CD4+ or CD8+ T cells sorted from blood, taken in a trial of the OX40 agonist ivuxolimab. This receptor was identified in an adult with an advanced solid tumor such as melanoma, head and neck, liver or kidney cancer. The chain carries TRBV19 and TRBJ2-1; D unclear. The DNA for the CDR3 is TGTGCCAGTAGCCCTGGGTGGGCAGATGAGCAGTTCTTC. This sequence encodes CASSPGWADEQFF.